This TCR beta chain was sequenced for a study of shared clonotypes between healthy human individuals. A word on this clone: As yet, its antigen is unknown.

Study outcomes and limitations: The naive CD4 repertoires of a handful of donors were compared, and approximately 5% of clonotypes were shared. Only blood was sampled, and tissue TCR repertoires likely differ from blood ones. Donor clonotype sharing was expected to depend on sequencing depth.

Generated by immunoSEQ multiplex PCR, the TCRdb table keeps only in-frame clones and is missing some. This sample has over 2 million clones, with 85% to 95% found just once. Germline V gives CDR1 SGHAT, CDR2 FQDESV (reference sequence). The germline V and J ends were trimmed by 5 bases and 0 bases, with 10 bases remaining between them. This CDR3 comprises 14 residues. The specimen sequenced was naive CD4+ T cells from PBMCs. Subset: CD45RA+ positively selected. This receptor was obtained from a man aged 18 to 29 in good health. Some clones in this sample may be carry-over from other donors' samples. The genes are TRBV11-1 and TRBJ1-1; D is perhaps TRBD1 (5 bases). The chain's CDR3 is CASSPRTLNTEAFF. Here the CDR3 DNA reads TGTGCCAGCAGCCCACGGACACTGAACACTGAAGCTTTCTTT. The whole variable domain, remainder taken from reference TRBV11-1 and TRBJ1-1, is EAEVAQSPRYKITEKSQAVAFWCDPISGHATLYWYRQILGQGPELLVQFQDESVVDDSQLPKDRFSAERLKGVDSTLKIQPAELGDSAMYLCASSPRTLNTEAFFGQGTRLTVV.